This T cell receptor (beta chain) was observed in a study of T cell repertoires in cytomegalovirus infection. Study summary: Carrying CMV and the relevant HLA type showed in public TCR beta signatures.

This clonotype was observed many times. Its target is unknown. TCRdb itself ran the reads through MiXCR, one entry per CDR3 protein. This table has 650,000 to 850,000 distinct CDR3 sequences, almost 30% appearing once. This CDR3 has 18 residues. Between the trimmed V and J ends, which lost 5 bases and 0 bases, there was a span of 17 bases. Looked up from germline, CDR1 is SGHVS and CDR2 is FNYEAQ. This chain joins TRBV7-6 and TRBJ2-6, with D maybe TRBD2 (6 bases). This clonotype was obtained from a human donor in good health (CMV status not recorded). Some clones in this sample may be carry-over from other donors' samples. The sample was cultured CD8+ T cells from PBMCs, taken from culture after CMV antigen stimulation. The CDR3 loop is CASSPSGGLRSGANVLTF. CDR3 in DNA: TGTGCCAGCAGCCCGTCCGGGGGACTCCGCTCTGGGGCCAACGTCCTGACTTTC.